One and the same sample provided the 2 T cell receptor beta chains below, sequenced in a study of blood T cells in healthy people across ages. A second PCR of roughly 6 to 12 cycles used a sample-barcoded 5' primer and a J-beta primer mix. TCRdb processed the 5' RACE reads anew with MiXCR; each CDR3 protein has one entry. The sample holds around 940,000 distinct CDR3 sequences, roughly 51% seen once. What was sequenced was blood. These TCRs come from a woman in her sixties or seventies in good health.

J is TRBJ1-2 and V is TRBV7-9, with D uncertain. CDR1 SEHNR and CDR2 FQNEAQ come from the germline V gene (reference sequence). Trimming shortened V by 3 bases and J by 7 bases, and 12 bases separated the two germline ends. This CDR3 region has 13 residues. In DNA form, the CDR3 reads TGTGCCAGCAGCTTGGTGCTACCGGGTGGCTACACCTTC. Residues: CASSLVLPGGYTF.

The CDR3 DNA reads TGTGCCAGCGGATGGAATGAGCAGTACTTC. Its protein is CASGWNEQYF. This chain links TRBV7-9 with TRBJ2-5; D ambiguous. V was cut by 8 bases and J by 11 bases, with 12 bases left in between. From germline, CDR1 is SEHNR and CDR2 FQNEAQ (reference sequence). The CDR3 has 10 residues.